What follows are 28 T cell receptor beta chains derived from one specimen sequenced in a study of T-cell reconstitution after alpha-beta-depleted transplantation in children. Unique molecular identifiers were incorporated into the prepared TCRbeta library. TCRdb used MiXCR to reprocess the PCR reads, holding one entry per CDR3 protein. Here the sample spans about 400,000 distinct CDR3 sequences, 10% to 15% being singletons. The material was PBMCs, obtained from the stem cell graft. The receptors stem from a human donor who donated a stem cell graft to a child with Fanconi anemia.

The gene calls are TRBV12-3 or TRBV12-4 and TRBJ2-2, with TRBD2 identical over 15 bases. J was trimmed by 4 bases and V by 5 bases; bases with no gene match: 2. The CDR3 has 16 residues. The DNA for the CDR3 is TGTGCCAGCAGTGGACTAGCGGGGGGGAGCACCGGGGAGCTGTTTTTT. Its translation is CASSGLAGGSTGELFF.

Worth noting for this clonotype: A much larger clone differs by one base, so this may be a read error. The chain couples TRBV5-2 to TRBJ2-1. TRBV5-2 is labeled a pseudogene. The CDR3 sequence is 14 residues long. The CDR3 sequence is CAIGHGSSYNEQFF. The CDR3 DNA follows: TGTGCCATCGGCCATGGGAGCTCCTACAATGAGCAGTTCTTC.

The V and J genes are TRBV4-3 and TRBJ2-3; no clear D. Germline CDR1 and CDR2: LGHNA and YSLEER. V was trimmed by 4 bases and J by 2 bases, leaving 16 bases between them. The CDR3 covers 16 residues. In nucleotides, the CDR3 is TGCGCCAGCAGCCTAGACTGGACCGCAGCCACAGATACGCAGTATTTT. This sequence encodes CASSLDWTAATDTQYF.

This clonotype was observed a handful of times. The chain couples TRBV6-2 or TRBV6-3 to TRBJ1-1; D unresolved. CDR3 length: 13 amino acids. Trimming took 2 bases from V and 3 from J, leaving 7 bases between them. Looked up from germline, CDR1 is MNHEY and CDR2 is SVGEGT. CDR3 nucleotides: TGTGCCAGCAGTTACAGGTTCGACACTGAAGCTTTCTTT. Translating it yields CASSYRFDTEAFF.

This clonotype has only a few counts. V and J are TRBV2 and TRBJ2-5; TRBD1 agrees at 9 bases. V lost 6 bases and J lost 2; bases outside the gene matches: 7. The germline CDR1 and CDR2 sequences are SNHLY and FYNNEI. CDR3 length: 15 residues. The CDR3 spells CASRSGGQGQETQYF. As DNA, the CDR3 is TGTGCCAGCAGATCGGGGGGACAGGGTCAAGAGACCCAGTACTTC.

V is TRBV6-5 and J is TRBJ1-1; D is possibly TRBD1 (5 bases). This CDR3 has 15 amino acids. The ends were cut back, 2 bases at V and 1 base at J, with 11 bases in the middle. Germline V CDR1 and CDR2: MNHEY, SVGAGI. CDR3 loop: CASSYGTAKNTEAFF. CDR3 nucleotide sequence: TGTGCCAGCAGTTACGGGACGGCGAAGAACACTGAAGCTTTCTTT.

The V gene is TRBV6-5, the J gene TRBJ2-3; D possibly corresponds to TRBD1 (6 bases). Trimming cost V 4 bases and J 2 bases, with 13 bases left between them. The CDR3 covers 15 residues. Germline V lookup: CDR1 MNHEY, CDR2 SVGAGI. The CDR3 DNA sequence: TGTGCCAGCAGTTCGACAGGCTACCTCACAGATACGCAGTATTTT. This encodes CASSSTGYLTDTQYF.

The genes are TRBV3-1 and TRBJ1-2; no reliable D call. CDR1 and CDR2 (germline): LGHDT, YNNKEL (reference sequence). The CDR3 has 13 residues. The V end lost 0 bases, the J end lost 6 bases, and 8 bases lay between the germline ends. CDR3 sequence (DNA): TGTGCCAGCAGCCAAGAGCGAGGAGATGGCTACACCTTC. It encodes CASSQERGDGYTF.

This clonotype was picked up a small number of times. CDR3 sequence (DNA): TGCAGTGCTAGGTCCGGCGGGGAGAACACTGAAGCTTTCTTT. This sequence encodes CSARSGGENTEAFF. The chain couples TRBV20-1 to TRBJ1-1; D gene unclear. Trimming stripped 3 bases from V and 1 base from J, with 12 bases between. This CDR3 has 14 residues. Per the germline V gene, CDR1 is DFQATT and CDR2 is SNEGSKA (reference sequence).

This clonotype was seen repeatedly, ten times or more. This chain connects TRBV29-1 to TRBJ2-7; D possibly uses TRBD1 or TRBD2 (5 bases each). The CDR3 sequence is 12 residues long. V lost 4 bases to trimming and J lost 5 bases, with 12 bases between them. Germline V lookup: CDR1 SQVTM, CDR2 ANQGSEA. The CDR3 region has the DNA TGCAGCGTTGGGTTAGGGACGGACGAGCAGTACTTC. This sequence encodes CSVGLGTDEQYF.

This chain links TRBV6-5 with TRBJ1-2, with unresolved D. Germline V gene sequence: CDR1 MNHEY, CDR2 SVGAGI. V was clipped by 7 bases and J by 0 bases, with 18 bases between them. This CDR3 contains 16 residues. CDR3 nucleotides: TGTGCCAGCAAGTCAACTCGGATCGGAGCTAACTATGGCTACACCTTC. Amino acid sequence: CASKSTRIGANYGYTF.

For the CDR3, the DNA is TGTGCCAGCAGCTTAGGAGGGGGCGAATACTATGGCTACACCTTC. Translation gives CASSLGGGEYYGYTF. The V and J genes are TRBV5-5 and TRBJ1-2; 7 bases match TRBD1. V shed 2 bases, J shed 3 bases, and the junction held 7 bases outside the gene matches. CDR3 length: 15 residues. The germline CDR1 and CDR2 sequences are SGHKS and YYEKEE (reference sequence).

The chain uses TRBV7-8 and TRBJ2-3; 12 bases line up with TRBD2. The CDR3 is 16 amino acids. V dropped 1 base and J dropped 4; count of bases not matched to a gene: 3. CDR1 and CDR2 (germline): SGHVS, FQNEAQ. The CDR3 loop is CASSLVLAGGPDTQYF. CDR3 DNA: TGTGCCAGCAGCTTAGTACTAGCGGGGGGCCCAGATACGCAGTATTTT.

This clonotype was seen a handful of times. The V and J genes are TRBV7-8 and TRBJ2-5; maybe TRBD1 (6 bases). This CDR3 is 15 amino acids long. The V gene lost 7 bases and the J gene lost 2 bases, with 17 bases spanning the gap. Germline V gene data show CDR1 as SGHVS and CDR2 as FQNEAQ. Here the CDR3 DNA reads TGTGCCAGCACGGCGTTGGACAGCCGACAAGAGACCCAGTACTTC. This sequence encodes CASTALDSRQETQYF.

This clonotype was counted ten times or more. V gene TRBV12-3 or TRBV12-4 combines with J gene TRBJ2-1, with 10 positions matching TRBD2. V lost 2 bases to trimming and J lost 4 bases; unmatched junction nucleotides: 8. The CDR3 runs to 17 residues. For the CDR3, the DNA is TGTGCCAGCAGTTTACATAGCGGGGGGTCGCTATACAATGAGCAGTTCTTC. Amino acid sequence: CASSLHSGGSLYNEQFF.

This clonotype was recorded at least ten times. The rearrangement joins TRBV19 to TRBJ1-1, with a tentative D call TRBD1 (5 bases). The V and J ends lost 2 bases and 2 bases respectively, with 18 bases between them. Germline V CDR1 and CDR2: LNHDA, SQIVND (reference sequence). There are 17 residues in the CDR3. The CDR3 sequence: CASSIPRGVGSNTEAFF. CDR3 bases: TGTGCCAGTAGTATACCCCGAGGGGTGGGGTCCAACACTGAAGCTTTCTTT.

This clonotype has only a few counts. This chain uses TRBV9 with TRBJ1-2; a possible D gene is TRBD1 (5 bases). The CDR3 length is 16 residues. Germline V CDR1 and CDR2: SGDLS, YYNGEE. V lost 4 bases, J lost 0 bases, and 16 bases lay in between. The CDR3, as DNA: TGTGCCAGCAGCCCCCAAACAGGAACAGCTAACTATGGCTACACCTTC. Protein sequence: CASSPQTGTANYGYTF.

This clonotype was recorded many times. J is TRBJ2-1 and V is TRBV12-3 or TRBV12-4; D is possibly TRBD1 (6 bases). The CDR3 runs to 14 residues. Trimming left V 1 base short and J 5 bases short, with 9 bases between. The CDR3 reads CASSLGTENNEQFF. The CDR3, as DNA: TGTGCCAGCAGTTTAGGGACAGAAAACAATGAGCAGTTCTTC.

This clonotype was detected a few times. The V gene is TRBV29-1, the J gene TRBJ1-1; a possible D gene is TRBD1 (6 bases). Germline V gene sequence: CDR1 SQVTM, CDR2 ANQGSEA. The V end lost 4 bases, the J end lost 4 bases, and 13 bases lay between the germline ends. The CDR3 totals 13 residues. CDR3 bases: TGCAGCGTTGGTCCCGGGGGGGCCACTGAAGCTTTCTTT. Amino acids: CSVGPGGATEAFF.

This clonotype was picked up a small number of times. The chain recombines TRBV21-1 with TRBJ1-1; no DNA check was done on the table's D call, TRBD1. TRBV21-1 is an annotated pseudogene. The CDR3 extends over 13 amino acids. The CDR3 coding sequence is TGTGCCATCCGATCTGGGACAGAACGATGGGCTTTCTTT. This sequence encodes CAIRSGTERWAFF.

The sample holds a few counts of this clonotype. V is TRBV28 and J is TRBJ2-5, with D hard to call. The germline gives CDR1 MDHEN, CDR2 SYDVKM. Trimming cost V 7 bases and J 4 bases, with 10 bases left between them. The CDR3 loop spans 12 amino acids. CDR3 amino acids: CASNSGRETQYF. CDR3 DNA sequence: TGTGCCAGCAATTCTGGAAGAGAGACCCAGTACTTC.

The rearrangement links TRBV6-5 to TRBJ2-5; the D gene is possibly TRBD1 (6 bases). Germline V lookup: CDR1 MNHEY, CDR2 SVGAGI. The V gene lost 2 bases and the J gene lost 2 bases, with 15 bases spanning the gap. CDR3 size: 16 residues. The CDR3 spells CASSYDFGTPQETQYF. CDR3 bases: TGTGCCAGCAGTTACGATTTCGGGACACCTCAAGAGACCCAGTACTTC.

J is TRBJ2-1 and V is TRBV4-3; D not resolved. The V gene lost 0 bases and the J gene lost 9 bases, with 12 bases spanning the gap. This CDR3 region has 14 residues. Germline V CDR1 and CDR2: LGHNA, YSLEER. CDR3 region: CASSQDGWGSEQFF. The CDR3 region has the DNA TGCGCCAGCAGCCAAGATGGATGGGGAAGTGAGCAGTTCTTC.

This clonotype was found a few times. The chain is built from TRBV12-3 or TRBV12-4 and TRBJ1-5, with a weak D call TRBD1 (6 bases). The V end was cut by 9 bases, the J end by 4 bases, with 10 bases between. This CDR3 contains 12 residues. The CDR3 protein is CASQTGNQPQHF. The CDR3 DNA reads TGTGCCAGTCAAACAGGGAATCAGCCCCAGCATTTT.

This CDR3 is CASSEAGARDTEAFF. In nucleotides, the CDR3 is TGTGCCAGCAGTGAGGCGGGGGCCAGGGATACTGAAGCTTTCTTT. This sequence joins TRBV12-3 or TRBV12-4 and TRBJ1-1, with D tentatively TRBD1 (6 bases). The germline V and J ends were trimmed by 5 bases and 5 bases, with 18 bases remaining between them. The CDR3 has 15 residues.

The V call is TRBV7-6, the J call TRBJ1-2; 10 nucleotides align to TRBD1. V shed 5 bases and J 8 bases; nucleotides not matched to a gene: 8. Germline-derived CDR1 and CDR2 are SGHVS and FNYEAQ. This CDR3 has 14 amino acids. In nucleotides, the CDR3 is TGTGCCAGCAGCCTGGGACAGGGGAAAAGAGGCTACACCTTC. Translated, it gives CASSLGQGKRGYTF. Full variable domain (missing parts from reference TRBV7-6 and TRBJ1-2): GAGVSQSPRYKVTKRGQDVALRCDPISGHVSLYWYRQALGQGPEFLTYFNYEAQQDKSGLPNDRFSAERPEGSISTLTIQRTEQRDSAMYRCASSLGQGKRGYTFGSGTRLTVV.

This clonotype has only a few counts. The chain has TRBV11-2 and TRBJ2-1; D remains unclear. The CDR3 extends over 18 amino acids. From germline, CDR1 is SGHAT and CDR2 FQNNGV. Trimming took off 2 bases at V and 7 bases at J, with 24 bases between the two ends. Here the CDR3 reads CASSLKTKTLQIRNEQFF. The CDR3 nucleotides are TGTGCCAGCAGCTTAAAAACAAAAACATTACAGATTCGGAATGAGCAGTTCTTC.

There are many counts of this clonotype. A read error may account for a junction end that differs from germline. The gene calls are TRBV7-7 and TRBJ2-5, with 7 bases fitting TRBD1. Germline V lookup: CDR1 SSHAT, CDR2 FNYEAQ (reference sequence). The CDR3 length is 14 residues. The CDR3 loop reads CASSSWTGQETQYF. For the CDR3, the DNA is TGTGCTAGCAGCTCTTGGACAGGCCAAGAGACCCAGTACTTC.